Presented here are 16 T cell receptor beta chains from one specimen sequenced in a study of cytomegalovirus exposure and HLA in healthy donors (TCRdb year 2017). The library came from the immunoSEQ multiplex PCR assay. This immuneACCESS table, as held by TCRdb, lists in-frame sequences with V and J called but not all clones. Of the missing ones, under half trace to an unresolved V gene in checked studies; the others have no known cause. The sample profile shows 200,000 to 250,000 clones; over 70% of them were found once. The top ten hold 11% to 15% of the sample. Sequences were obtained from PBMCs. These receptors were collected from a woman between 25 and 40 years old in good health and CMV-seropositive.

The V gene is TRBV2, the J gene TRBJ1-1; possible D gene TRBD1, 5 bases. Trimming removed 7 bases from V and 1 base from J, with 19 bases in between. Germline CDR1 and CDR2: SNHLY and FYNNEI. CDR3 length: 16 residues. Written as DNA, the CDR3 is TGTGCCAGCAAACACGGGGCGGGGTGGGCGAACACTGAAGCTTTCTTT. Translating gives CASKHGAGWANTEAFF.

The gene calls are TRBV7-2 and TRBJ1-2, with 7 bases lining up with TRBD1. The CDR3 contains 14 residues. Germline assignment: CDR1 SGHTA and CDR2 FQGNSA. V was pared by 5 bases and J by 8 bases, with 11 bases of the junction left unmatched. The CDR3 loop reads CASSRDGWDSGYTF. The CDR3 DNA follows: TGTGCCAGCAGCCGGGATGGCTGGGACAGCGGCTACACCTTC. Full variable domain (outside the CDR3, taken from reference TRBV7-2 and TRBJ1-2): GAGVSQSPSNKVTEKGKDVELRCDPISGHTALYWYRQSLGQGLEFLIYFQGNSAPDKSGLPSDRFSAERTGGSVSTLTIQRTQQEDSAVYLCASSRDGWDSGYTFGSGTRLTVV.

The chain recombines TRBV6-4 with TRBJ2-1; D not resolved. Germline assignment: CDR1 MRHNA and CDR2 SNTAGT. Trimming left V 0 bases short and J 10 bases short, with 10 bases between. The CDR3 length is 13 residues. This chain's CDR3 is CASSDSGSREQFF. The CDR3 coding sequence is TGTGCCAGCAGTGACTCTGGCTCCCGGGAGCAGTTCTTC.

The chain links TRBV27 to TRBJ2-7; the match to TRBD2 covers 7 bases. This CDR3 is 13 amino acids long. Per germline, CDR1 MNHEY and CDR2 SMNVEV (reference sequence). V lost 0 bases and J lost 7; bases outside the gene matches: 3. CDR3 nucleotides: TGTGCCAGCAGTTTATCGGGAGGGTTTGAGCAGTACTTC. Translating gives CASSLSGGFEQYF.

This clone has only one observation. The chain joins TRBV5-1 to TRBJ2-3, with TRBD1 as a possible D gene (6 bases). Trimming left V 6 bases short and J 2 bases short, with 19 bases between. From germline, CDR1 is SGHRS and CDR2 YFSETQ. The CDR3 sequence is 16 residues long. CDR3: CASTAGDLPTTDTQYF. As DNA, the CDR3 is TGCGCCAGCACGGCAGGGGACCTCCCGACCACAGATACGCAGTATTTT.

J is TRBJ1-5 and V is TRBV6-1; TRBD1 might be the D (6 bases). This CDR3 has 14 residues. Trimming cost V 4 bases and J 4 bases, with 11 bases left between them. Per the germline V gene, CDR1 is MNHNS and CDR2 is SASEGT. CDR3 bases: TGTGCCAGCAGTGCAGGGGTCGGGAATCAGCCCCAGCATTTT. Protein: CASSAGVGNQPQHF.

The chain combines TRBV5-1 with TRBJ2-3; 8 bases are a match to TRBD2. Unmatched junction bases numbered 3, after V lost 0 bases and J lost 0 bases. CDR1 and CDR2 (germline): SGHRS, YFSETQ. The CDR3 is made up of 16 amino acids. The CDR3 DNA is TGCGCCAGCAGCTTGGTGAGCGGGAGAAGCACAGATACGCAGTATTTT. It codes for CASSLVSGRSTDTQYF.

V and J are TRBV29-1 and TRBJ2-2; D is possibly TRBD2 (5 bases). Germline V gene data show CDR1 as SQVTM and CDR2 as ANQGSEA. Trimming left V 4 bases short and J 6 bases short, with 12 bases between. The CDR3 is 13 residues long. The CDR3 DNA follows: TGCAGCGTTGTGCGGGTTCCCCCCGGGGAGCTGTTTTTT. It codes for CSVVRVPPGELFF.

J is TRBJ2-3 and V is TRBV6-6, with 10 bases fitting TRBD1. This CDR3 has 15 amino acids. V was clipped by 3 bases and J by 1 base; unmatched bases: 1. Looked up from germline, CDR1 is MNHNY and CDR2 is SVGAGI (reference sequence). Here the CDR3 DNA reads TGTGCCAGCAGTTATGGGACAGGGGGCACAGATACGCAGTATTTT. Protein: CASSYGTGGTDTQYF.

This clone has a single count. This chain joins TRBV27 and TRBJ2-1, with D unclear. The V end lost 3 bases, the J end lost 5 bases, and 11 bases lay between the germline ends. The CDR3 is 14 amino acids. Per the germline V gene, CDR1 is MNHEY and CDR2 is SMNVEV (reference sequence). The CDR3 DNA sequence: TGTGCCAGCAGTTTCCGCTTCCCCCACAATGAGCAGTTCTTC. Its protein is CASSFRFPHNEQFF.

The V gene is TRBV2, the J gene TRBJ1-1; TRBD1 is a possible D gene (5 bases). The V and J ends lost 9 bases and 2 bases respectively, with 10 bases between them. Germline CDR1 and CDR2: SNHLY and FYNNEI. The length of the CDR3 is 12 residues. Written as DNA, the CDR3 is TGTGCCAGTAACAGGTTTAACACTGAAGCTTTCTTT. It translates to CASNRFNTEAFF. Based on the CDR3 plus reference TRBV2 and TRBJ1-1, the full variable domain is EPEVTQTPSHQVTQMGQEVILRCVPISNHLYFYWYRQILGQKVEFLVSFYNNEISEKSEIFDDQFSVERPDGSNFTLKIRSTKLEDSAMYFCASNRFNTEAFFGQGTRLTVV.

The genes are TRBV29-1 and TRBJ1-2; possible D gene TRBD1, 5 bases. The CDR3 runs 13 residues. Germline values: CDR1 SQVTM, CDR2 ANQGSEA. V lost 2 bases to trimming and J lost 6 bases, with 13 bases between them. The CDR3 coding sequence is TGCAGCGTTGAACGACAGCTTTTCGATGGCTACACCTTC. As protein: CSVERQLFDGYTF.

This chain connects TRBV5-1 to TRBJ2-7, with D maybe TRBD2 (6 bases). Trimming removed 4 bases from V and 6 bases from J, with 17 bases in between. The CDR3 extends over 14 amino acids. Germline V gives CDR1 SGHRS, CDR2 YFSETQ. The CDR3 protein is CASSLSDYLGEQYF. CDR3 in DNA: TGCGCCAGCAGCCTGTCGGACTATCTCGGCGAGCAGTACTTC.

The V gene is TRBV27, the J gene TRBJ1-1; D is unresolved. CDR3 length: 11 amino acids. CDR1 MNHEY and CDR2 SMNVEV come from the germline V gene (reference sequence). V was pared by 6 bases and J by 1 base, with 3 bases between. In DNA form, the CDR3 reads TGTGCCAGCAGAAAGAACACTGAAGCTTTCTTT. Its translation: CASRKNTEAFF.

This clone was recorded a few times. The rearrangement links TRBV11-2 to TRBJ1-2; D remains unclear. This CDR3 comprises 13 residues. Germline CDR1 and CDR2: SGHAT and FQNNGV. Trimming stripped 0 bases from V and 6 bases from J, with 8 bases between. The chain's CDR3 is CASSLEGFDGYTF. CDR3 coding DNA: TGTGCCAGCAGCTTAGAAGGGTTCGATGGCTACACCTTC.

This clone was picked up a small number of times. The rearrangement links TRBV4-1 to TRBJ1-2; D may be TRBD1 (5 bases). This CDR3 has 13 amino acids. In germline, CDR1 is MGHRA, CDR2 YSYEKL. The V and J ends lost 1 base and 5 bases respectively, with 8 bases between them. CDR3 protein: CASSQVGGYGYTF. CDR3 DNA sequence: TGCGCCAGCAGCCAAGTGGGGGGGTATGGCTACACCTTC.